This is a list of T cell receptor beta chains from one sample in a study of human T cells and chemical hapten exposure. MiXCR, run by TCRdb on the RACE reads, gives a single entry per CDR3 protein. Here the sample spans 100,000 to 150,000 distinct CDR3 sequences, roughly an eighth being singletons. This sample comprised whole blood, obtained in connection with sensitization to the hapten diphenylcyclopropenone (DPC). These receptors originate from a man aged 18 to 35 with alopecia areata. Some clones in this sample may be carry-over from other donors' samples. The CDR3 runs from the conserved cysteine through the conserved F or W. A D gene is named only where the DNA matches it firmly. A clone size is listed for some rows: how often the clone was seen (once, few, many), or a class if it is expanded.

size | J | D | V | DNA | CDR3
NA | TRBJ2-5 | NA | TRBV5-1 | TGCGCCAGCAGCTTGGGTCAGGGCCCGGAGACCCAGTACTTC | CASSLGQGPETQYF
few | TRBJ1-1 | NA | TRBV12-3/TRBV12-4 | TGTGCCAGCGGGGCCCGGGCCTTCATGAACACTGAAGCTTTCTTT | CASGARAFMNTEAFF
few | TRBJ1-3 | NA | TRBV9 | TGTGCCAGCAGCCCCGGATCCGGTGACTCCCCTGGAAACACCATATATTTT | CASSPGSGDSPGNTIYF
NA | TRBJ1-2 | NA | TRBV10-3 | TGTGCCATCAGTGGGGACTCAAACTATGGCTACACCTTC | CAISGDSNYGYTF
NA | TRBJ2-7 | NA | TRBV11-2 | TGTGCCAGCAGCTCCTCCCCCCGGGGTAGGCAGTACTTC | CASSSSPRGRQYF
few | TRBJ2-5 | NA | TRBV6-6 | TGTGCCAGCAAGGATGGCTGGGACAACCCTCAAGAGACCCAGTACTTC | CASKDGWDNPQETQYF
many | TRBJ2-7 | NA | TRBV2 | TGTGCCAGCAGTGGAGCCTACGAGCAGTACTTC | CASSGAYEQYF
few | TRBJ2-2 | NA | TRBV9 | TGTGCCAGCAGCGCCCGACAGACATACACCGGGGAGCTGTTTTTT | CASSARQTYTGELFF
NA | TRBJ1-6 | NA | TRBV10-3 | TGTGCTTCGCGGACGGAAAGCTCCTATAATTCACCCCTCCACTTT | CASRTESSYNSPLHF
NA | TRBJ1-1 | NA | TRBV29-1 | TGCAGCGTCGAAGGCGGGACCACTGAAGCTTTCTTT | CSVEGGTTEAFF
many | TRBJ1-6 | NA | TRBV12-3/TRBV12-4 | TGTGCCAGCAGTGTACAGGGTCGGTCACCCCTCCACTTT | CASSVQGRSPLHF
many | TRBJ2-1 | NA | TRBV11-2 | TGTGCCAGCAGCTCCAGGGATACCACCTACAATGAGCAGTTCTTC | CASSSRDTTYNEQFF
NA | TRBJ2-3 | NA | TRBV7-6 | TGTGCCAGCAGCTTACGGTCAGGGGACACAGATACGCAGTATTTT | CASSLRSGDTDTQYF
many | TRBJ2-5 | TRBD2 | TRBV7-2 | TGTGCCAGCAGCAAATATAGCGGGGCTCAAGAGACCCAGTACTTC | CASSKYSGAQETQYF
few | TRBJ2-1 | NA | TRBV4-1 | TGCGCCAGCAGCCCGTCTATCGGGCCCTCCTACAATGAGCAGTTCTTC | CASSPSIGPSYNEQFF
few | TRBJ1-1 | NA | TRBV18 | TGTGCCAGCTCATTAACCGGGGGGAAGGACACTGAAGCTTTCTTT | CASSLTGGKDTEAFF
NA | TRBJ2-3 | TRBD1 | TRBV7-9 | TGTGCCAGCAGCTTAGCATGGACAGGATCGTCCACAGATACGCAGTATTTT | CASSLAWTGSSTDTQYF
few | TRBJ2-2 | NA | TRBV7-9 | TGTGCCAGCAGCCCATCCGGGGGGCCCCTCACCGGGGAGCTGTTTTTT | CASSPSGGPLTGELFF
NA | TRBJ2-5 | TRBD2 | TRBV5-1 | TGCGCCAGCAGCAGTAGCGGGGGCCTCCAAGAGACCCAGTACTTC | CASSSSGGLQETQYF
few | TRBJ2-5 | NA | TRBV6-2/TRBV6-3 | TGTGCCAGCAGTGACACGGATGAATTGGGGACCCAGTACTTC | CASSDTDELGTQYF
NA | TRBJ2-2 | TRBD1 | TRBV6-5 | TGTGCCAGCAGTTACTTACAGGGGAACGCCGGGGAGCTGTTTTTT | CASSYLQGNAGELFF
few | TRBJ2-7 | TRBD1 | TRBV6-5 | TGTGCCAGCGCTGGCAGTAACAGGGGCTACGAGCAGTACTTC | CASAGSNRGYEQYF
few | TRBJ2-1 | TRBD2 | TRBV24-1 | TGTGCCACCCGGGGGGGCTCCTACAATGAGCAGTTCTTC | CATRGGSYNEQFF
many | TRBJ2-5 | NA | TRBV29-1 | TGCAGCGTTGAAGGGGGGAACCAAGAGACCCAGTACTTC | CSVEGGNQETQYF
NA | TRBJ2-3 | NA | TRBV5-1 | TGCGCCAGCAGGACCTCGGATACGCAGTATTTT | CASRTSDTQYF
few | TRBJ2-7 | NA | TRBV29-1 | TGCAGCGTTGGCCAGGGTAGTTACGAGCAGTACTTC | CSVGQGSYEQYF
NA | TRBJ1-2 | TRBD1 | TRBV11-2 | TGTGCCAGCAGCTTTGACAGGGATTGGGATGGCTACACCTTC | CASSFDRDWDGYTF
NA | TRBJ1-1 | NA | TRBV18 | TGTGCCAGCTCACCACCTCCACTTCTGAACACTGAAGCTTTCTTT | CASSPPPLLNTEAFF
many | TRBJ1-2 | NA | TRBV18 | TGTGCCAGCACAAAAGACGGAGGCGGTTATGGCTACACCTTC | CASTKDGGGYGYTF
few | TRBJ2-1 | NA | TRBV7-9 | TGTGCCAGCAGCTTAGCTTTCGGTTCCTACAATGAGCAGTTCTTC | CASSLAFGSYNEQFF
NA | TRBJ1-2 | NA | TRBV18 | TGTGCCAGCTCACGGGCCGTCTATGGCTACACCTTC | CASSRAVYGYTF
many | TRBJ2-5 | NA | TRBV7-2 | TGTGCCGGAACCCTGGGTAGTGCAGGGGAAGAGACCCAGTACTTC | CAGTLGSAGEETQYF
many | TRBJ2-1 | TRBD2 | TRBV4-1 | TGCGCCAGCAGCCAAGGGAGGAATAGCGGGGACTTGGGTGATGAGCAGTTCTTC | CASSQGRNSGDLGDEQFF